Below are 21 T cell receptor beta chains sequenced from a single sample in a study of beta chain features in type 1 diabetes. The sequenced template was cDNA made from the entire isolated RNA. The method was immunoSEQ multiplex PCR; TCRdb's version includes in-frame clones alone and lacks a portion of them. The sample yields 140,000 or so clones, about 10% seen once. Sequencing was done on a sample of naive CD4+ T cells from blood. These receptor sequences come from a man between 18 and 29 years old in good health.

The V gene is TRBV13, the J gene TRBJ2-7, with 8 bases aligning to TRBD1. The germline gives CDR1 PRHDT, CDR2 FYEKMQ (reference sequence). V lost 6 bases, J lost 2 bases, and 12 bases stayed unmatched. The CDR3 extends over 16 amino acids. The CDR3 DNA reads as TGTGCCAGCAGAACACGGACAGGGCGCCACCCCTACGAGCAGTACTTC. It yields the protein CASRTRTGRHPYEQYF.

The chain employs TRBV19 and TRBJ1-2; D not resolved. The V gene's germline CDR1 is LNHDA and CDR2 SQIVND (reference sequence). V lost 2 bases and J lost 7, with 8 bases in between. The CDR3 is 12 amino acids. CDR3: CASSIIGSGYTF. The DNA for the CDR3 is TGTGCCAGTAGTATAATAGGGAGTGGCTACACCTTC.

This clone was recorded a few times. The gene calls are TRBV6-1 and TRBJ2-5; 7 bases are a match to TRBD2. This CDR3 contains 15 residues. The trim removed 7 bases at V and 5 bases at J, leaving 13 bases unmatched. Germline-derived CDR1 and CDR2 are MNHNS and SASEGT. This CDR3 is CASIDSWRGMETQYF. The CDR3 DNA is TGTGCCAGCATAGATAGTTGGCGGGGGATGGAGACCCAGTACTTC.

V and J are TRBV6-5 and TRBJ2-5; possibly TRBD1 for D (6 bases). The DNA end is more similar to TRBJ2-7, so the J call may be wrong. The CDR3 is 15 amino acids. The germline V gene encodes CDR1 MNHEY and CDR2 SVGAGI. CDR3 nucleotides: TGTGCCAGCAGTTACCGGACAGTCCGGCCTGACGAGCAGTACTTC. It yields the protein CASSYRTVRPDEQYF.

This clone was detected a few times. The gene calls are TRBV19 and TRBJ2-1, with 10 bases fitting TRBD2. The CDR3 has 15 amino acids. V shed 10 bases and J 10 bases; nucleotides not matched to a gene: 16. Germline CDR1 LNHDA, CDR2 SQIVND (reference sequence). CDR3 bases: TGTGCCACCACGGGGGGAAGCGGGGGGGCCATAGAGCAGTTCTTC. Protein: CATTGGSGGAIEQFF.

The chain recombines TRBV7-9 with TRBJ2-7, with D possibly being TRBD2 (6 bases). CDR3 length: 14 residues. V was shortened by 5 bases and J by 4 bases, with 15 bases between the two germline ends. CDR1 and CDR2 (germline): SEHNR, FQNEAQ (reference sequence). CDR3 loop: CASSPGRGTYEQYF. The CDR3 DNA is TGTGCCAGCAGCCCGGGACGGGGGACTTACGAGCAGTACTTC.

In its sample, this clone was seen a few times. The CDR3: CASSYSSVLSGNTIYF. CDR3 coding DNA: TGTGCCAGCAGTTACTCGAGCGTCCTCTCTGGAAACACCATATATTTT. The chain recombines TRBV6-5 with TRBJ1-3; D is ambiguous. This CDR3 has 16 amino acids. V was shortened by 0 bases and J by 0 bases, with 9 bases between the two germline ends. The germline V gene has CDR1 MNHEY and CDR2 SVGAGI.

This clone has just a few counts. The CDR3 region has the DNA TGTGCCAGCAGCTCCAGGACAGCCTATGGCTACACCTTC. Translation: CASSSRTAYGYTF. V and J are TRBV7-9 and TRBJ1-2; TRBD1 is a possible D gene (6 bases). CDR1 and CDR2 from the germline V gene are SEHNR and FQNEAQ (reference sequence). The CDR3 contains 13 residues. V was pared by 4 bases and J by 4 bases, with 10 bases between.

This clone was seen once. The chain recombines TRBV6-5 with TRBJ1-5; D not certain. The CDR3 length is 13 residues. The germline gives CDR1 MNHEY, CDR2 SVGAGI. V shed 0 bases and J shed 7 bases, with 7 bases lying between them. The DNA for the CDR3 is TGTGCCAGCAGTTACTCGACTCGCCAGCCCCAGCATTTT. It is translated as CASSYSTRQPQHF.

In this sample, this clone turned up a few times. This sequence joins TRBV19 and TRBJ2-5; the D gene is possibly TRBD1 (5 bases). This CDR3 has 13 amino acids. Between the trimmed V and J ends, which lost 4 bases and 5 bases, there was a span of 11 bases. Germline assignment: CDR1 LNHDA and CDR2 SQIVND (reference sequence). CDR3 region: CASSKQARETQYF. In DNA form, the CDR3 reads TGTGCCAGTAGTAAACAGGCCCGGGAGACCCAGTACTTC.

The sample holds a few counts of this clone. V and J are TRBV27 and TRBJ2-4, with 9 bases that match TRBD2. Germline V gives CDR1 MNHEY, CDR2 SMNVEV (reference sequence). The CDR3 has 16 amino acids. The V and J ends lost 3 bases and 8 bases, in that order; junction bases with no gene match: 11. The chain's CDR3 is CASSFGGGVMEDIQYF. The CDR3 DNA is TGTGCCAGCAGTTTTGGCGGGGGGGTCATGGAAGACATTCAGTACTTC.

This clone has only a few counts. The CDR3 spells CASSDPLAGGLYEQYF. CDR3 DNA sequence: TGCGCCAGCAGTGATCCACTAGCGGGGGGTCTTTACGAGCAGTACTTC. The genes are TRBV10-2 and TRBJ2-7; the match to TRBD2 covers 12 bases. Germline V lookup: CDR1 WSHSY, CDR2 SAAADI. CDR3 size: 16 residues. The V gene end was trimmed by 3 bases and the J gene end by 4 bases; junction bases not matched to a gene: 7.

This clone was recorded a few times. The rearrangement joins TRBV7-2 to TRBJ2-7, with TRBD1 identical over 7 bases. Germline V gene sequence: CDR1 SGHTA, CDR2 FQGNSA. The CDR3 runs to 17 residues. J was trimmed by 0 bases and V by 5 bases; bases with no gene match: 13. The CDR3 reads CASSKNFGTVSSYEQYF. CDR3 DNA sequence: TGTGCCAGCAGCAAAAACTTCGGGACAGTGAGCTCCTACGAGCAGTACTTC.

This clone was detected many times. V and J are TRBV27 and TRBJ2-5; a possible D gene is TRBD1 (5 bases). The germline V and J ends were trimmed by 8 bases and 0 bases, with 16 bases remaining between them. Per the germline V gene, CDR1 is MNHEY and CDR2 is SMNVEV (reference sequence). The CDR3 loop spans 15 amino acids. CDR3 nucleotides: TGTGCCAGCGGCCACAGGCCCCCGTACCAAGAGACCCAGTACTTC. This encodes CASGHRPPYQETQYF.

This clone was counted a few times. The rearrangement joins TRBV5-1 to TRBJ2-5; D is possibly TRBD1 (5 bases). The end of the DNA fits TRBJ2-7 better, so the J call may be wrong. CDR1 and CDR2 (germline): SGHRS, YFSETQ. This CDR3 is built from 15 residues. CDR3 nucleotide sequence: TGCGCCAGCAGCTTGGATCTCCAGGGCTCCTACGAGCAGTACTTC. Protein product: CASSLDLQGSYEQYF.

This clone has a handful of counts. This sequence joins TRBV19 and TRBJ2-5; TRBD1 matches at 10 bases. The CDR3 spans 15 residues. With 4 bases clipped from V and 9 bases from J, the junction kept 11 bases outside the gene matches. Per the germline V gene, CDR1 is LNHDA and CDR2 is SQIVND (reference sequence). CDR3 DNA sequence: TGTGCCAGTAGTACCCCTCCGGGACAGGGGATTCCCCAGTACTTC. Translated: CASSTPPGQGIPQYF.

V gene TRBV7-2 combines with J gene TRBJ2-3; the match to TRBD2 covers 11 bases. Trimming at V came to 5 bases and at J to 2 bases, leaving 6 bases not matched to a gene. This CDR3 has 16 residues. Germline CDR1 and CDR2: SGHTA and FQGNSA. The CDR3 region has the DNA TGTGCCAGCAGCCGTTGGACTAGCGGGTCCACAGATACGCAGTATTTT. Its translation: CASSRWTSGSTDTQYF.

The gene calls are TRBV7-2 and TRBJ2-1; a weak D match, TRBD1 (6 bases). Germline lookup yields CDR1 SGHTA and CDR2 FQGNSA. The V gene lost 3 bases and the J gene lost 8 bases, with 17 bases spanning the gap. CDR3 length equals 15 residues. The CDR3 here is CASSLSPGVVDEQFF. The CDR3 DNA reads TGTGCCAGCAGCTTGTCCCCAGGGGTGGTGGATGAGCAGTTCTTC.

The chain recombines TRBV21-1 with TRBJ2-7; no check of the table's D call, TRBD1, against the DNA was made. TRBV21-1 is a listed pseudogene. CDR3 length: 16 residues. The DNA for the CDR3 is TGTGCCAGCAGCACCGAGAGCGAGGGACAGTCCTACGAGCAGTACTTC. It specifies CASSTESEGQSYEQYF.

This clone occurred a few times. The chain has TRBV13 and TRBJ1-3; a weak D match, TRBD1 (6 bases). The ends were cut back, 5 bases at V and 2 bases at J, with 10 bases in the middle. The CDR3 sequence is 14 residues long. The germline gives CDR1 PRHDT, CDR2 FYEKMQ (reference sequence). In nucleotides, the CDR3 is TGTGCCAGCAGCCTAACAGGGACTGGAAACACCATATATTTT. This codes for CASSLTGTGNTIYF.

This clone was recorded a few times. The rearrangement links TRBV27 to TRBJ1-3; D gene uncertain. V dropped 2 bases and J dropped 2 bases, with 7 bases sitting between them. The CDR3 runs 14 residues. The germline V gene has CDR1 MNHEY and CDR2 SMNVEV (reference sequence). CDR3 loop: CASSLGGTGNTIYF. CDR3 nucleotide sequence: TGTGCCAGCAGTTTAGGAGGGACTGGAAACACCATATATTTT.